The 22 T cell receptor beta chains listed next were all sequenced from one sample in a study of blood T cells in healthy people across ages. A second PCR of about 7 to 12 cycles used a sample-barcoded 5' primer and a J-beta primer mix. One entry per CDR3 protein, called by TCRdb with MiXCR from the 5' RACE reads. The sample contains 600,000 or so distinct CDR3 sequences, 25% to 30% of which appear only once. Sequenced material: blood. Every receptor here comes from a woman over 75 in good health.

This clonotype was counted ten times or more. CDR3 nucleotide sequence: TGTGCCAGCAGTCTCGGGTTTAAGTCAATTTCCTACGAGCAGTACTTC. This codes for CASSLGFKSISYEQYF. The chain links TRBV12-3 or TRBV12-4 to TRBJ2-7; no clear D gene. V was cut by 5 bases and J by 1 base, with 18 bases left in between. The CDR3 is 16 amino acids.

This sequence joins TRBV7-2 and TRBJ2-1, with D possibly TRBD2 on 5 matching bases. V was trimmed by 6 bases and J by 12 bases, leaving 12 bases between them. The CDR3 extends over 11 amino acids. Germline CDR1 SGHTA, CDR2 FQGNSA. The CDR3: CASSRGASQFF. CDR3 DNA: TGTGCCAGCAGTCGGGGTGCTTCGCAGTTCTTC.

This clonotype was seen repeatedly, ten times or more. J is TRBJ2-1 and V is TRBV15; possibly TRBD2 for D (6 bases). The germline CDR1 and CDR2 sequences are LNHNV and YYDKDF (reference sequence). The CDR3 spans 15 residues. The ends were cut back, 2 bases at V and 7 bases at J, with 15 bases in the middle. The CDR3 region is CATSRPPGLPNEQFF. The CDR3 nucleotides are TGTGCCACCAGCAGACCTCCGGGACTCCCAAATGAGCAGTTCTTC.

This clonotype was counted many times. The CDR3 nucleotides read TGCAGTGCAGAGAGCGTGGGGGGAACCGGGGGCCCAGATACGCAGTATTTT. Protein sequence: CSAESVGGTGGPDTQYF. V is TRBV20-1 and J is TRBJ2-3, with D perhaps matching TRBD1 or TRBD2 (6 bases each). V was cut by 6 bases and J by 4 bases, with 26 bases left in between. The CDR3 spans 17 residues. CDR1 is DFQATT and CDR2 is SNEGSKA in the germline V gene (reference sequence).

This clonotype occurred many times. CDR3 nucleotides: TGTGCCAGCAGCTTAATTGACAGGGGGAATGAGCAGTTCTTC. As protein: CASSLIDRGNEQFF. The chain is built from TRBV11-2 and TRBJ2-1; TRBD1 matches at 9 bases. V was clipped by 2 bases and J by 7 bases; unmatched bases: 3. The V gene's germline CDR1 is SGHAT and CDR2 FQNNGV. The CDR3 length is 14 residues.

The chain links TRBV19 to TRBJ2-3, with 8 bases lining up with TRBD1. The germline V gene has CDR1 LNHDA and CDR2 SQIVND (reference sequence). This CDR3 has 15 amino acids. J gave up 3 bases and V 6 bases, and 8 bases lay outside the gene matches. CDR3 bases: TGTGCCAGTAGCCCACGGACAGGGCGTACAGATACGCAGTATTTT. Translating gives CASSPRTGRTDTQYF. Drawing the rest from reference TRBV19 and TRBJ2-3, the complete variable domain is DGGITQSPKYLFRKEGQNVTLSCEQNLNHDAMYWYRQDPGQGLRLIYYSQIVNDFQKGDIAEGYSVSREKKESFPLTVTSAQKNPTAFYLCASSPRTGRTDTQYFGPGTRLTVL.

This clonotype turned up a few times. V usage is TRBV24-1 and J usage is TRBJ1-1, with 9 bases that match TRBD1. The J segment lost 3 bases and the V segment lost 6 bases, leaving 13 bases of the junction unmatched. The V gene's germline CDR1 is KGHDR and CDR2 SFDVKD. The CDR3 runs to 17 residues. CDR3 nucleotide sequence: TGTGCCACCAGTAACACCGGGACAGGGAATCCCGACACTGAAGCTTTCTTT. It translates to CATSNTGTGNPDTEAFF.

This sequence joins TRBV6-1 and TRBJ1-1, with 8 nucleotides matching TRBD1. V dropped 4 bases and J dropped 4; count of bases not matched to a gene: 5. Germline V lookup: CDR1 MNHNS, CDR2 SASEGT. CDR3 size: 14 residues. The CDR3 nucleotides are TGTGCCAGCAGTGTTGGGACAGGTACCACTGAAGCTTTCTTT. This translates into CASSVGTGTTEAFF.

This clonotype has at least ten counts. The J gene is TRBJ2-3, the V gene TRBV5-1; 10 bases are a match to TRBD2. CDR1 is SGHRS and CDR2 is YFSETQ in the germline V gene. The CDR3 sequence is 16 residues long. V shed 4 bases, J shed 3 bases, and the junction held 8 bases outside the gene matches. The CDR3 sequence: CASSPGASGGTDTQYF. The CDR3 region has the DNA TGCGCCAGCAGCCCTGGGGCTAGCGGGGGAACAGATACGCAGTATTTT.

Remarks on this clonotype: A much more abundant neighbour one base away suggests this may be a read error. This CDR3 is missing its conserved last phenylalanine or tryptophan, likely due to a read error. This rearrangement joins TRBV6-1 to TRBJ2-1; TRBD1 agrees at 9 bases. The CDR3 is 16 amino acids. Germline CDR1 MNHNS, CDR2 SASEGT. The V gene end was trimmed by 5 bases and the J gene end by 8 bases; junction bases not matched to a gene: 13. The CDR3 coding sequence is TGTGCCAGCAGTTCACGAACCGGGACAGGGATGGATGAGCAGTTCCTC. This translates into CASSSRTGTGMDEQFL.

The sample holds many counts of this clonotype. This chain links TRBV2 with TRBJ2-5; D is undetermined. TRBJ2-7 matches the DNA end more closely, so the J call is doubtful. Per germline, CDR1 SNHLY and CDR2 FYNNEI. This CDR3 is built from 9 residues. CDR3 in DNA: TGTGCCAGCGGAAGCGAGCAGTACTTC. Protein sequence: CASGSEQYF.

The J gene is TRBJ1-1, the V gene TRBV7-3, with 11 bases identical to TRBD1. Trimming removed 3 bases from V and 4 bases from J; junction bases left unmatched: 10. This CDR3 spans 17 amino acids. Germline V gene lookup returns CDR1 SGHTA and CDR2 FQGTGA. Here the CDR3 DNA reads TGTGCCAGCAGCTTCGGACAGGGGGCGGATCACAGCACTGAAGCTTTCTTT. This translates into CASSFGQGADHSTEAFF. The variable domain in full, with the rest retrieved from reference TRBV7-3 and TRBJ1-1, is GAGVSQTPSNKVTEKGKYVELRCDPISGHTALYWYRQSLGQGPEFLIYFQGTGAADDSGLPNDRFFAVRPEGSVSTLKIQRTERGDSAVYLCASSFGQGADHSTEAFFGQGTRLTVV.

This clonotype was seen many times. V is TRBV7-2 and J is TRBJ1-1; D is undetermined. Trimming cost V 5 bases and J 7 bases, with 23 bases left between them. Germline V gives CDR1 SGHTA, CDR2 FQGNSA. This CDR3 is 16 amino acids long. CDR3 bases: TGTGCCAGCAGCCTGAGAAAGGACGGGGTGAGAGGTGAAGCTTTCTTT. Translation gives CASSLRKDGVRGEAFF.

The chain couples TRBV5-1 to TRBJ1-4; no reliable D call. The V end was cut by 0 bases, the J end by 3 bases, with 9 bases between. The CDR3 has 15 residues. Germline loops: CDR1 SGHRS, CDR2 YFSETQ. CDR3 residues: CASSLEDRPNEKLFF. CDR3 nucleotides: TGCGCCAGCAGCTTGGAAGATCGGCCTAATGAAAAACTGTTTTTT.

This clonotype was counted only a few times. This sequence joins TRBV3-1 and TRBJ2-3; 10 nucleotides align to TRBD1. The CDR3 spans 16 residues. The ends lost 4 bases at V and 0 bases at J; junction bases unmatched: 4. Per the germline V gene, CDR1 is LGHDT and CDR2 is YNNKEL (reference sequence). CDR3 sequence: CASSPRDRGSTDTQYF. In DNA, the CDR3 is TGTGCCAGCAGCCCCCGGGACAGGGGTAGCACAGATACGCAGTATTTT.

CDR3 sequence reads: CASWQRTAISYEQYF. The CDR3 DNA sequence: TGTGCCAGCTGGCAACGGACAGCCATCTCCTACGAGCAGTACTTC. This rearrangement joins TRBV13 to TRBJ2-7; the D gene is possibly TRBD1 (6 bases). There are 15 residues in the CDR3. V was pared by 8 bases and J by 0 bases, with 17 bases between. Germline V gene sequence: CDR1 PRHDT, CDR2 FYEKMQ (reference sequence).

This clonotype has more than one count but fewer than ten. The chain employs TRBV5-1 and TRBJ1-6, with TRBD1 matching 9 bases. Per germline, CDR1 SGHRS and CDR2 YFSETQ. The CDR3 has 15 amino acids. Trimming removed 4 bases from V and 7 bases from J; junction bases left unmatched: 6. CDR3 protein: CASSRDRERNSPLHF. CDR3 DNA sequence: TGCGCCAGCAGCCGGGACAGGGAGAGGAATTCACCCCTCCACTTT.

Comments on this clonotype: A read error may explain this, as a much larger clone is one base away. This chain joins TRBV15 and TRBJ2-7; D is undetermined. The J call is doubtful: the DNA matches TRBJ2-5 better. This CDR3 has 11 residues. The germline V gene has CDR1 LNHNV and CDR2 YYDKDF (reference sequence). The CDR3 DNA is TGTGCCACCAGTTTGGGGGAGACCCAGTACTTC. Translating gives CATSLGETQYF.

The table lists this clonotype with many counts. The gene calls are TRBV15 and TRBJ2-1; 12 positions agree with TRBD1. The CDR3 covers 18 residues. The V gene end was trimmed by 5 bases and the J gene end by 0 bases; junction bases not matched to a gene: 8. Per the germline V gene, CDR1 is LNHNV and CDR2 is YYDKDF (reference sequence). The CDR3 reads CATSAPGQGASSYNEQFF. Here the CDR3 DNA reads TGTGCCACCAGCGCCCCGGGACAGGGGGCGAGCTCCTACAATGAGCAGTTCTTC. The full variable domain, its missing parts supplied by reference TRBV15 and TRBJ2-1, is DAMVIQNPRYQVTQFGKPVTLSCSQTLNHNVMYWYQQKSSQAPKLLFHYYDKDFNNEADTPDNFQSRRPNTSFCFLDIRSPGLGDTAMYLCATSAPGQGASSYNEQFFGPGTRLTVL.

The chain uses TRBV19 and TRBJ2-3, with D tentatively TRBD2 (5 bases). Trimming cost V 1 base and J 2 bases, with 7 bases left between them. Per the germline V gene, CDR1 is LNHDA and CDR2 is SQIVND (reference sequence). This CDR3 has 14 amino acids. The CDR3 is CASSIGTVTDTQYF. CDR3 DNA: TGTGCCAGTAGTATAGGGACTGTCACAGATACGCAGTATTTT.

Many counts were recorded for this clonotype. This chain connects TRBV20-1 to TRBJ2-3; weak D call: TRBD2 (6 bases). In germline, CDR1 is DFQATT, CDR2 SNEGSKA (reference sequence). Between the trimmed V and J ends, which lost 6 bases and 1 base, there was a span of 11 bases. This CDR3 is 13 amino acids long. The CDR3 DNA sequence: TGCAGTGCCGGGGACTTAGGCACAGATACGCAGTATTTT. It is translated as CSAGDLGTDTQYF.

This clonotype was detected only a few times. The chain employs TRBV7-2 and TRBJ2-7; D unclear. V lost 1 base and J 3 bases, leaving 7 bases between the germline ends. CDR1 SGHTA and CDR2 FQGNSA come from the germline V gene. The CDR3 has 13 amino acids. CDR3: CASSLGGLYEQYF. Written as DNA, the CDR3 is TGTGCCAGCAGCTTAGGAGGCCTCTACGAGCAGTACTTC.